Listed below are T cell receptor beta chains from one sample, sequenced in a study of patients and donors after allogeneic stem cell transplantation. TCRdb re-derived calls from the RT-PCR reads in MiXCR, one entry per CDR3 protein. The table lists about a million distinct CDR3 sequences, more than 15% of them singletons, with under 6.5% in the top ten. Sequenced input: blood, either unsorted or a sorted T cell fraction (not recorded which). The receptors here all came from a human donor who was either an allogeneic HSCT recipient or a stem cell or donor lymphocyte infusion donor (not recorded which). It is not recorded whose cells these are; they may come from a transplant donor. Both conserved end residues are part of each CDR3. The D gene is left open where the match is weak. Expanded clones are given a class, and other clones once, few, many or no size at all.

clone size	V gene	CDR3 length	J gene	D gene	CDR3 protein	CDR3 DNA
few	TRBV5-1	14	TRBJ2-2	NA	CASSGSTNTGELFF	TGCGCCAGCAGCGGGAGCACGAACACCGGGGAGCTGTTTTTT
NA	TRBV4-1	13	TRBJ1-5	NA	CASSQGDYQPQHF	TGCGCCAGCAGCCAAGGGGATTATCAGCCCCAGCATTTT
NA	TRBV12-3/TRBV12-4	17	TRBJ2-5	TRBD2	CASSLLPSGSLGETQYF	TGTGCCAGCAGTTTATTGCCTAGCGGGAGTCTGGGAGAGACCCAGTACTTC
few	TRBV6-2/TRBV6-3	15	TRBJ1-1	NA	CASSRGLDTYTEAFF	TGTGCCAGCAGCCGCGGACTTGACACCTACACTGAAGCTTTCTTT
NA	TRBV7-3	13	TRBJ2-3	NA	CASSLGRKDTQYF	TGTGCCAGCAGCTTGGGCAGGAAAGATACGCAGTATTTT
few	TRBV5-1	14	TRBJ2-6	NA	CASKGPGGANVLTF	TGCGCCAGCAAAGGTCCGGGCGGGGCCAACGTCCTGACTTTC
many	TRBV10-3	14	TRBJ2-1	NA	CAISEGRSNNEQFF	TGTGCCATCAGCGAGGGACGGAGCAACAATGAGCAGTTCTTC
NA	TRBV2	15	TRBJ2-1	NA	CARSLGVSNVNEQFF	TGTGCCAGATCCCTGGGGGTCAGTAACGTAAATGAGCAGTTCTTC
NA	TRBV6-1	13	TRBJ2-7	NA	CASTAQGSYEQYF	TGTGCCAGCACCGCACAGGGTTCCTACGAGCAGTACTTC
few	TRBV4-2	13	TRBJ2-1	NA	CASSPGTPNEQFF	TGTGCCAGCAGCCCAGGGACACCGAATGAGCAGTTCTTC
NA	TRBV24-1	15	TRBJ2-1	NA	CATSDQRCGYNEQFF	TGTGCCACCAGTGACCAAAGGTGTGGATACAATGAGCAGTTCTTC
NA	TRBV6-1	13	TRBJ2-5	TRBD2	CASRLAIAETQYF	TGTGCCAGCAGACTAGCGATCGCGGAGACCCAGTACTTC
many	TRBV10-3	11	TRBJ1-1	NA	CAISSQSEAFF	TGTGCCATCAGTTCACAATCTGAAGCTTTCTTT
few	TRBV12-3/TRBV12-4	15	TRBJ1-4	NA	CASRVGSRANEKLFF	TGTGCCAGCCGCGTCGGGAGTAGAGCTAATGAAAAACTGTTTTTT
NA	TRBV5-1	15	TRBJ1-2	NA	CASSDRDGANYGYTF	TGCGCCAGCAGCGACCGGGACGGAGCTAACTATGGCTACACCTTC
few	TRBV29-1	11	TRBJ1-2	NA	CSVDEGVGYTF	TGCAGCGTTGACGAGGGGGTCGGCTACACCTTC
few	TRBV11-3	14	TRBJ1-2	NA	CASSPGRRNYGYTF	TGTGCCAGCAGCCCCGGACGTAGAAACTATGGCTACACCTTC
NA	TRBV2	14	TRBJ2-3	TRBD2	CASMGGLFADTQYF	TGTGCCAGCATGGGGGGACTATTTGCAGATACGCAGTATTTT
NA	TRBV6-1	15	TRBJ1-2	TRBD1	CASRKSGTGTNGYTF	TGTGCCAGCAGAAAATCCGGGACAGGGACGAATGGCTACACCTTC
few	TRBV28	15	TRBJ2-1	TRBD2	CASSPVAGVQNEQFF	TGTGCCAGCAGTCCCGTAGCGGGAGTGCAGAATGAGCAGTTCTTC
few	TRBV2	11	TRBJ1-1	TRBD1	CASRDRGGAFF	TGTGCCAGCAGGGACAGGGGGGGCGCTTTCTTT
few	TRBV10-3	17	TRBJ2-7	TRBD2	CAISEGPGLAGLYEQYF	TGTGCCATCAGTGAGGGACCGGGACTAGCGGGATTATACGAGCAGTACTTC
few	TRBV9	16	TRBJ2-4	NA	CASSPYSTVAKNIQYF	TGTGCCAGCAGCCCATACTCGACAGTAGCCAAAAACATTCAGTACTTC
few	TRBV6-5	16	TRBJ1-2	TRBD1	CASSYLGTAAAYGYTF	TGTGCCAGCAGTTACTTAGGGACAGCCGCTGCCTATGGCTACACCTTC
few	TRBV28	19	TRBJ2-7	TRBD1	CASSSATFSYGTGTYEQYF	TGTGCCAGCAGTTCCGCGACCTTCTCGTACGGGACAGGAACCTACGAGCAGTACTTC
NA	TRBV4-2	16	TRBJ1-3	NA	CASSQVIQGRGNTIYF	TGTGCCAGCAGCCAAGTTATACAGGGAAGAGGAAACACCATATATTTT
few	TRBV25-1	16	TRBJ2-1	TRBD2	CASSELKTSGYNEQFF	TGTGCCAGCAGTGAATTAAAGACTAGCGGCTACAATGAGCAGTTCTTC
many	TRBV5-1	13	TRBJ1-1	NA	CASSVRVSTEAFF	TGCGCCAGCAGTGTGAGGGTGAGCACTGAAGCTTTCTTT
NA	TRBV27	13	TRBJ1-6	TRBD1	CATRDRGESPLHF	TGTGCCACCCGGGACAGGGGTGAATCACCCCTCCACTTT
few	TRBV20-1	11	TRBJ2-3	NA	CSAQAQDTQYF	TGCAGTGCGCAAGCACAAGATACGCAGTATTTT
few	TRBV5-1	16	TRBJ2-1	NA	CASSLGAKSSYNEQFF	TGCGCCAGCAGCTTGGGCGCGAAGAGCTCCTACAATGAGCAGTTCTTC
NA	TRBV27	14	TRBJ1-5	TRBD1	CASSWYRGSQPQHF	TGTGCCAGCAGTTGGTACAGGGGAAGTCAGCCCCAGCATTTT
NA	TRBV7-9	13	TRBJ1-5	NA	CASSISRGQPQHF	TGTGCCAGCAGCATTTCCCGGGGCCAGCCCCAGCATTTT
NA	TRBV7-2	16	TRBJ1-2	NA	CASSLASVQKAYGYTF	TGTGCCAGCAGCTTAGCGTCTGTGCAAAAAGCCTATGGCTACACCTTC
few	TRBV7-2	14	TRBJ1-1	NA	CASSLTGPMSEAFF	TGTGCCAGCAGCTTAACAGGGCCTATGAGTGAAGCTTTCTTT
NA	TRBV25-1	15	TRBJ2-3	TRBD2	CASSDSGRKTDTQYF	TGTGCCAGCAGCGATAGCGGGAGAAAGACAGATACGCAGTATTTT
NA	TRBV20-1	19	TRBJ2-3	TRBD2	CSARVPVAGGIAGTDTQYF	TGCAGTGCTAGAGTTCCGGTAGCGGGGGGTATCGCCGGCACAGATACGCAGTATTTT
few	TRBV7-9	12	TRBJ1-1	NA	CASSLARNEAFF	TGTGCCAGCAGCTTAGCACGTAACGAAGCTTTCTTT
few	TRBV6-1	14	TRBJ1-4	NA	CASRSDSQREKLFF	TGTGCCAGCCGCTCGGACAGCCAAAGAGAAAAACTGTTTTTT
NA	TRBV12-3/TRBV12-4	14	TRBJ2-1	TRBD2	CASSLLAEPNEQFF	TGTGCCAGCAGTTTACTAGCGGAACCCAATGAGCAGTTCTTC
NA	TRBV12-3/TRBV12-4	15	TRBJ2-7	TRBD2	CASRFGTRGAYEQYF	TGTGCCAGCAGATTCGGGACTAGAGGGGCCTACGAGCAGTACTTC
NA	TRBV12-3/TRBV12-4	15	TRBJ1-5	TRBD1	CASSVGTGENQPQHF	TGTGCCAGCAGTGTCGGGACAGGGGAGAATCAGCCCCAGCATTTT
NA	TRBV20-1	14	TRBJ2-5	TRBD1	CSAPTGAGKETQYF	TGCAGTGCCCCGACAGGGGCTGGGAAAGAGACCCAGTACTTC
NA	TRBV5-1	15	TRBJ1-2	NA	CASSTQPGTQGDYTF	TGCGCCAGCAGCACCCAACCCGGGACCCAAGGGGACTACACCTTC
many	TRBV12-3/TRBV12-4	11	TRBJ1-4	NA	CASSGYEKLFF	TGTGCCAGCAGTGGATATGAAAAACTGTTTTTT
NA	TRBV11-1	14	TRBJ2-7	NA	CASSLAGPGYEQYF	TGTGCCAGCAGCTTAGCGGGGCCAGGCTACGAGCAGTACTTC
few	TRBV5-1	16	TRBJ2-7	TRBD1	CASSTITGGKSYEQYF	TGCGCCAGCAGCACGATAACAGGGGGGAAATCCTACGAGCAGTACTTC
few	TRBV6-1	18	TRBJ1-2	TRBD1	CASSRAGRQGWGVDGYTF	TGTGCCAGCAGTCGGGCTGGCCGACAGGGGTGGGGGGTGGATGGCTACACCTTC
NA	TRBV6-5	13	TRBJ2-2	NA	CASSYTEPGELFF	TGTGCCAGCAGTTACACGGAACCCGGGGAGCTGTTTTTT
NA	TRBV27	15	TRBJ2-7	TRBD1	CASTWRQGAFYEQYF	TGTGCCAGCACTTGGAGACAGGGGGCCTTCTACGAGCAGTACTTC
few	TRBV12-3/TRBV12-4	15	TRBJ2-5	TRBD2	CASSTLAGVRETQYF	TGTGCCAGCAGTACACTAGCGGGAGTAAGGGAGACCCAGTACTTC
few	TRBV12-3/TRBV12-4	15	TRBJ2-7	TRBD1	CASSPIRIWDREQYF	TGTGCCAGCAGTCCAATCCGGATCTGGGACAGGGAGCAGTACTTC